The 18 T cell receptor beta chains in this list originate from one sample, sequenced in a study of cytomegalovirus exposure and HLA in healthy donors. The PCR contained 60 Vbeta and 13 Jbeta primers. Assay used: immunoSEQ multiplex PCR; TCRdb lists only in-frame clones, some missing. This sample yields some 150,000 clones, of which about 74% are seen a single time; under 2% belongs to the top ten. Sequences were obtained from PBMCs. Receptors were obtained from a woman in her thirties or forties in good health and CMV-seronegative.

The chain joins TRBV2 to TRBJ1-3, with D possibly TRBD1 on 5 matching bases. The germline CDR1 and CDR2 sequences are SNHLY and FYNNEI. V shed 9 bases and J shed 7 bases, with 10 bases lying between them. The CDR3 has 11 amino acids. CDR3 sequence (DNA): TGTGCCAGTAGAAAGGGGAACACCATATATTTT. It is translated as CASRKGNTIYF.

The chain couples TRBV7-8 to TRBJ2-7; 7 nucleotides align to TRBD1. Germline assignment: CDR1 SGHVS and CDR2 FQNEAQ. Trimming at V came to 5 bases and at J to 2 bases, leaving 3 bases not matched to a gene. The CDR3 is 13 amino acids. The CDR3 DNA follows: TGTGCCAGCAGCATTGGGACAGCCTACGAGCAGTACTTC. Residues: CASSIGTAYEQYF.

In nucleotides, the CDR3 is TGTGCCAGCAGCCAGCCGAAGACTAGCGGGGGCCAGTATTTT. The encoded protein is CASSQPKTSGGQYF. The chain couples TRBV4-2 to TRBJ2-3, with 12 bases that match TRBD2. There are 14 residues in the CDR3. CDR1 LGHNA and CDR2 YNFKEQ come from the germline V gene. V was pared by 3 bases and J by 12 bases, with 7 bases of the junction left unmatched.

The rearrangement links TRBV27 to TRBJ1-1; maybe TRBD1 (6 bases). CDR1 and CDR2 (germline): MNHEY, SMNVEV (reference sequence). The CDR3 is made up of 15 amino acids. Trimming pared 5 bases from V and 1 base from J, leaving 14 bases between. The CDR3 protein is CASSLLGQRNTEAFF. The CDR3 DNA reads TGTGCCAGCAGTCTACTCGGACAGAGGAACACTGAAGCTTTCTTT.

The V and J genes are TRBV18 and TRBJ2-1, with D maybe TRBD2 (5 bases). With 3 bases removed from V and 2 bases from J, the gap between germline ends came to 11 bases. Germline V gene sequence: CDR1 KGHSH, CDR2 LQKENI. The CDR3 has 15 residues. Here the CDR3 DNA reads TGTGCCAGCTCACCGCCGGGAAGGACCTACAATGAGCAGTTCTTC. Translating it yields CASSPPGRTYNEQFF.

J is TRBJ1-6 and V is TRBV6-5, with TRBD1 as a possible D gene (5 bases). V was pared by 6 bases and J by 8 bases, with 14 bases between. The CDR3 contains 14 residues. The germline gives CDR1 MNHEY, CDR2 SVGAGI. In DNA form, the CDR3 reads TGTGCCAGCAGGCCGGACATCCCCTATTCACCCCTCCACTTT. Amino acids: CASRPDIPYSPLHF.

The chain carries TRBV30 and TRBJ1-2; TRBD1 might be the D (5 bases). V lost 3 bases to trimming and J lost 7 bases, with 18 bases between them. This CDR3 has 14 amino acids. Germline V gene lookup returns CDR1 GTSNPN and CDR2 SVGIG (reference sequence). DNA of the CDR3: TGTGCCTGGAGCGGGGGGTGGGGGTTTGGTGGCTACACCTTC. It codes for CAWSGGWGFGGYTF.

The chain joins TRBV28 to TRBJ2-7, with D unresolved. Trimming pared 5 bases from V and 5 bases from J, leaving 13 bases between. Germline CDR1 and CDR2: MDHEN and SYDVKM. CDR3 size: 13 residues. CDR3 protein: CASSPPVVDEQYF. The DNA for the CDR3 is TGTGCCAGCAGTCCCCCCGTCGTCGACGAGCAGTACTTC. Together with reference TRBV28 and TRBJ2-7, the CDR3 gives the full variable domain: DVKVTQSSRYLVKRTGEKVFLECVQDMDHENMFWYRQDPGLGLRLIYFSYDVKMKEKGDIPEGYSVSREKKERFSLILESASTNQTSMYLCASSPPVVDEQYFGPGTRLTVT.

The chain combines TRBV5-1 with TRBJ1-3; D uncertain. Germline values: CDR1 SGHRS, CDR2 YFSETQ. This CDR3 has 15 residues. V dropped 2 bases and J dropped 0 bases, with 9 bases sitting between them. The CDR3 DNA is TGCGCCAGCAGCTTTACGGCAGGCTCTGGAAACACCATATATTTT. This translates into CASSFTAGSGNTIYF.

V gene TRBV7-2 combines with J gene TRBJ1-2; 11 nucleotides align to TRBD1. Looked up from germline, CDR1 is SGHTA and CDR2 is FQGNSA. V was pared by 5 bases and J by 8 bases, with 4 bases of the junction left unmatched. CDR3 length: 13 residues. CDR3 sequence reads: CASSRDRGIGYTF. CDR3 DNA sequence: TGTGCCAGCAGCCGGGACAGGGGGATCGGCTACACCTTC.

Here the CDR3 DNA reads TGTGCCAGCAGCCTGCGGGTGACCGGGGAGCTGTTTTTT. This encodes CASSLRVTGELFF. The chain carries TRBV7-6 and TRBJ2-2; perhaps TRBD2 as D (5 bases). Germline V gene data show CDR1 as SGHVS and CDR2 as FNYEAQ. CDR3 length: 13 amino acids. The V and J ends lost 5 bases and 5 bases respectively, with 9 bases between them.

The V gene is TRBV5-1, the J gene TRBJ1-2; D is perhaps TRBD1 (5 bases). Germline V gene lookup returns CDR1 SGHRS and CDR2 YFSETQ. Deletions cut 0 bases from V and 8 bases from J, with 20 bases between. The CDR3 runs 16 residues. The CDR3 sequence is CASSLEGLRAHYGYTF. The DNA for the CDR3 is TGCGCCAGCAGCTTGGAGGGACTTCGGGCCCATTACGGCTACACCTTC.

This sequence joins TRBV19 and TRBJ2-6; 9 nucleotides align to TRBD2. Germline loops: CDR1 LNHDA, CDR2 SQIVND (reference sequence). The length of the CDR3 is 19 residues. The V segment lost 5 bases and the J segment 1 base; nucleotides outside the gene matches: 12. The CDR3 is CASSPRVTSGSSGANVLTF. DNA of the CDR3: TGTGCCAGTAGTCCGAGGGTGACTAGCGGCTCGTCTGGGGCCAACGTCCTGACTTTC.

Here the CDR3 reads CASSASPGQGGGYTF. CDR3 nucleotides: TGTGCCAGCAGTGCATCCCCGGGACAGGGAGGTGGCTACACCTTC. The genes are TRBV6-4 and TRBJ1-2, with 9 bases matching TRBD1. The CDR3 totals 15 residues. Germline V gene data show CDR1 as MRHNA and CDR2 as SNTAGT. The V and J ends lost 4 bases and 7 bases, in that order; junction bases with no gene match: 10.

This rearrangement joins TRBV21-1 to TRBJ1-2. TRBV21-1 constitutes a pseudogene. The CDR3 extends over 11 amino acids. The CDR3 is CAIRGNYGYTF. CDR3 coding DNA: TGTGCCATACGGGGGAACTATGGCTACACCTTC.

The chain uses TRBV30 and TRBJ2-1; TRBD2 matches 11 bases. CDR3 length equals 15 residues. J gave up 5 bases and V 4 bases, and 7 bases lay outside the gene matches. Germline assignment: CDR1 GTSNPN and CDR2 SVGIG (reference sequence). The CDR3 sequence: CAWTSGTSGNNEQFF. The CDR3 DNA follows: TGTGCCTGGACGAGTGGGACTAGCGGAAACAATGAGCAGTTCTTC.

This clone was seen more than once but under ten times. The chain is built from TRBV29-1 and TRBJ1-1; D uncertain. Deletions cut 7 bases from V and 4 bases from J, with 19 bases between. The length of the CDR3 is 14 residues. Looked up from germline, CDR1 is SQVTM and CDR2 is ANQGSEA. Here the CDR3 DNA reads TGCAGCGCCGAACTCTGGTGGTCGGGCACTGAAGCTTTCTTT. It encodes CSAELWWSGTEAFF. Full variable domain (outside the CDR3, taken from reference TRBV29-1 and TRBJ1-1): SAVISQKPSRDICQRGTSLTIQCQVDSQVTMMFWYRQQPGQSLTLIATANQGSEATYESGFVIDKFPISRPNLTFSTLTVSNMSPEDSSIYLCSAELWWSGTEAFFGQGTRLTVV.

CDR3 sequence reads: CSALGRGRIAIYEQYF. CDR3 DNA sequence: TGCAGCGCCTTGGGGAGGGGACGGATAGCAATCTACGAGCAGTACTTC. The chain couples TRBV29-1 to TRBJ2-5; 7 bases are a match to TRBD2. TRBJ2-7 explains the end of the DNA better; the J call may be wrong. The length of the CDR3 is 16 residues. Germline CDR1 reads SQVTM; CDR2 reads ANQGSEA.